A single sample gave rise to the 30 T cell receptor beta chains below, sequenced in a study of Graves' ophthalmopathy and Graves' hyperthyroidism. The sequenced template was RNA, covering the TCR beta CDR3 region. Second-round multiplex PCR followed a first-round RT-PCR using HTBI primers. TCRdb fed the multiplex PCR reads into MiXCR, producing one record per CDR3 protein. The sample gives about 340,000 distinct CDR3 sequences, roughly a sixth of which show up once; more than 9% is in the top ten. Sequencing used peripheral blood. The receptor source for this set is an adult man with Graves' ophthalmopathy.

This clonotype was detected ten times or more. This rearrangement joins TRBV29-1 to TRBJ2-5; 7 bases fit TRBD1. From germline, CDR1 is SQVTM and CDR2 ANQGSEA. This CDR3 region has 13 residues. Trimming took 4 bases from V and 0 from J; bases not matched to a gene: 2. CDR3 residues: CSVVDRNQETQYF. The CDR3 coding sequence is TGCAGCGTTGTGGACAGGAACCAAGAGACCCAGTACTTC.

This sequence joins TRBV6-5 and TRBJ1-2; D unresolved. V was shortened by 0 bases and J by 2 bases, with 16 bases between the two germline ends. Germline CDR1 MNHEY, CDR2 SVGAGI. This CDR3 is 17 amino acids long. The CDR3: CASSYSWSASQNYGYTF. DNA of the CDR3: TGTGCCAGCAGTTACTCCTGGAGTGCGTCACAGAACTATGGCTACACCTTC.

This clonotype was seen ten or more times. The chain carries TRBV7-2 and TRBJ1-6; D gene unclear. V was pared by 4 bases and J by 3 bases, with 10 bases between. CDR1 and CDR2 from the germline V gene are SGHTA and FQGNSA. The CDR3 extends over 15 amino acids. The DNA of the CDR3 is TGTGCCAGCAGCTCCTCAGCGGGCTATAATTCACCCCTCCACTTT. It specifies CASSSSAGYNSPLHF.

This clonotype has more than one count but fewer than ten. The rearrangement joins TRBV6-1 to TRBJ1-5; a weak D match, TRBD1 (5 bases). Trimming cost V 6 bases and J 6 bases, with 18 bases left between them. Per germline, CDR1 MNHNS and CDR2 SASEGT. The CDR3 length is 15 residues. For the CDR3, the DNA is TGTGCCAGCAGCGGCCGGGACCAAGGTCTTCAGCCCCAGCATTTT. Encoded protein: CASSGRDQGLQPQHF.

There are many counts of this clonotype. The chain couples TRBV20-1 to TRBJ1-2; the D is unclear. Per germline, CDR1 DFQATT and CDR2 SNEGSKA (reference sequence). The CDR3 runs to 12 residues. The ends were cut back, 4 bases at V and 2 bases at J, with 8 bases in the middle. DNA of the CDR3: TGCAGTGCTACGTGGCGGAACTATGGCTACACCTTC. The encoded protein is CSATWRNYGYTF.

This clonotype appeared many times. The chain links TRBV28 to TRBJ1-5; D gene unclear. The CDR3 contains 17 residues. The germline V gene encodes CDR1 MDHEN and CDR2 SYDVKM. With 6 bases removed from V and 1 base from J, the gap between germline ends came to 19 bases. The CDR3 protein is CASRTGSVFLSNQPQHF. In nucleotides, the CDR3 is TGTGCCAGCAGGACCGGGTCAGTTTTTCTAAGCAATCAGCCCCAGCATTTT.

This clonotype was detected ten times or more. CDR3 nucleotide sequence: TGTGCCAGCAGTTGGGGACCGAGTGAAGCTTTCTTT. The encoded protein is CASSWGPSEAFF. V and J are TRBV6-2 or TRBV6-3 and TRBJ1-1; D perhaps matches TRBD1 (5 bases). The CDR3 extends over 12 amino acids. The V gene lost 4 bases and the J gene lost 7 bases, with 10 bases spanning the gap. The V gene's germline CDR1 is MNHEY and CDR2 SVGEGT.

At least ten counts were recorded for this clonotype. The J gene is TRBJ1-2, the V gene TRBV9; no clear D. V was clipped by 0 bases and J by 2 bases, with 8 bases between them. Germline V lookup: CDR1 SGDLS, CDR2 YYNGEE. CDR3 length equals 14 residues. In DNA form, the CDR3 reads TGTGCCAGCAGCGTAGATGGTCAGAACTATGGCTACACCTTC. Protein sequence: CASSVDGQNYGYTF.

This clonotype has at least ten counts. This chain joins TRBV6-2 or TRBV6-3 and TRBJ1-5, with D tentatively TRBD1 (5 bases). V gave up 5 bases and J gave up 0 bases, with 14 bases separating them. The CDR3 covers 16 residues. The germline gives CDR1 MNHEY, CDR2 SVGEGT. CDR3 DNA: TGTGCCAGCAGTCTCCTCGGGGCCGATAGCAATCAGCCCCAGCATTTT. It specifies CASSLLGADSNQPQHF.

This chain uses TRBV2 with TRBJ1-1, with TRBD1 identical over 9 bases. The CDR3 covers 12 residues. Germline V CDR1 and CDR2: SNHLY, FYNNEI. Trimming at V came to 3 bases and at J to 10 bases, leaving 3 bases not matched to a gene. In nucleotides, the CDR3 is TGTGCCAGCAGTGACCAGGGACAGGGAGCTTTCTTT. It encodes CASSDQGQGAFF.

This clonotype was counted many times. The rearrangement links TRBV6-1 to TRBJ2-7, with TRBD1 identical over 8 bases. The germline CDR1 and CDR2 sequences are MNHNS and SASEGT. V shed 6 bases and J 5 bases; nucleotides not matched to a gene: 6. The CDR3 is made up of 13 amino acids. In DNA form, the CDR3 reads TGTGCCAGCAGGGACTGGACAGGGAACGAGCAGTACTTC. Translating gives CASRDWTGNEQYF.

The CDR3 reads CASSWTWTSGQETQYF. The CDR3 DNA sequence: TGTGCCAGCAGTTGGACCTGGACTAGCGGGCAAGAGACCCAGTACTTC. This chain joins TRBV28 and TRBJ2-5; 11 bases fit TRBD2. V dropped 4 bases and J dropped 2; count of bases not matched to a gene: 6. The germline V gene has CDR1 MDHEN and CDR2 SYDVKM. The CDR3 loop spans 16 amino acids.

This clonotype showed up just a few times. This sequence may be a read error, since a much larger clone differs from it by one base. This chain links TRBV20-1 with TRBJ1-2; 7 nucleotides match TRBD1. From germline, CDR1 is DFQATT and CDR2 SNEGSKA (reference sequence). The CDR3 runs 16 residues. The junction had 10 bases not matched to a gene; V was cut back by 3 bases and J by 0 bases. DNA of the CDR3: TGCAGTGCTAGTAGGGACAGAGGGGATGCTAACTATGGCTACACCTTC. Amino acids: CSASRDRGDANYGYTF.

This clonotype was recorded at least ten times. The rearrangement links TRBV5-1 to TRBJ1-3; tentative D call: TRBD1 (5 bases). The V end lost 5 bases, the J end lost 3 bases, and 9 bases lay between the germline ends. Germline V gene sequence: CDR1 SGHRS, CDR2 YFSETQ. The CDR3 length is 13 residues. The DNA for the CDR3 is TGCGCCAGCAGAGGGGCGAATGGAAACACCATATATTTT. Amino acids: CASRGANGNTIYF.

There are many counts of this clonotype. V gene TRBV4-3 combines with J gene TRBJ2-2, with D perhaps TRBD2 (7 bases). The germline V gene encodes CDR1 LGHNA and CDR2 YSLEER. Trimming removed 6 bases at V and 7 bases at J, with 15 bases between. The CDR3 totals 14 residues. The CDR3 here is CASSFGGLDGELFF. The CDR3 DNA follows: TGCGCCAGCAGTTTCGGGGGGCTGGACGGGGAGCTGTTTTTT.

This clonotype was recorded many times. The chain recombines TRBV12-3 or TRBV12-4 with TRBJ1-6; no clear D gene. This CDR3 spans 14 amino acids. V dropped 2 bases and J dropped 4 bases, with 6 bases sitting between them. For the CDR3, the DNA is TGTGCCAGCAGTTTACCAGGTTATAATTCACCCCTCCACTTT. Residues: CASSLPGYNSPLHF.

This clonotype was found many times. The chain is built from TRBV28 and TRBJ1-5, with a weak D call TRBD1 (5 bases). The CDR3 length is 19 residues. The V end was cut by 2 bases, the J end by 1 base, with 21 bases between. Germline values: CDR1 MDHEN, CDR2 SYDVKM. CDR3 sequence: CASSLLAGRASPSNQPQHF. CDR3 nucleotides: TGTGCCAGCAGTTTACTGGCCGGCAGGGCTTCCCCCAGCAATCAGCCCCAGCATTTT.

This clonotype was seen at least ten times. V gene TRBV5-1 combines with J gene TRBJ2-5, with D maybe TRBD1 (5 bases). The CDR3 is 13 residues long. Trimming stripped 4 bases from V and 2 bases from J, with 9 bases between. CDR1 and CDR2 (germline): SGHRS, YFSETQ. This CDR3 is CASSQGSQETQYF. The DNA for the CDR3 is TGCGCCAGCAGCCAGGGATCGCAAGAGACCCAGTACTTC.

The chain has TRBV12-3 or TRBV12-4 and TRBJ2-7; D possibly corresponds to TRBD2 (5 bases). Trimming pared 2 bases from V and 12 bases from J, leaving 14 bases between. This CDR3 is 12 amino acids long. The CDR3, as DNA: TGTGCCAGCAGTTTATCACTAGTCAGCTCGTACTTC. Encoded protein: CASSLSLVSSYF.

This clonotype was found many times. V and J are TRBV6-2 or TRBV6-3 and TRBJ1-1, with 9 bases that match TRBD1. The CDR3 spans 17 residues. The germline V gene encodes CDR1 MNHEY and CDR2 SVGEGT. The junction had 5 bases not matched to a gene; V was cut back by 0 bases and J by 0 bases. CDR3 protein: CASSYSGQGTMNTEAFF. The CDR3 DNA is TGTGCCAGCAGTTACTCGGGACAGGGAACCATGAACACTGAAGCTTTCTTT.

This clonotype has a count of ten or more. The gene calls are TRBV11-2 and TRBJ2-2; D gene unclear. V lost 0 bases, J lost 5 bases, and 7 bases lay in between. The CDR3 covers 14 residues. Germline assignment: CDR1 SGHAT and CDR2 FQNNGV. CDR3 sequence reads: CASSLDIGTGELFF. In nucleotides, the CDR3 is TGTGCCAGCAGCTTAGATATTGGGACCGGGGAGCTGTTTTTT.

This clonotype showed up many times. The genes are TRBV19 and TRBJ1-2; D gene uncertain. From germline, CDR1 is LNHDA and CDR2 SQIVND (reference sequence). The length of the CDR3 is 13 residues. Trimming shortened V by 7 bases and J by 2 bases, and 11 bases separated the two germline ends. The CDR3 DNA reads TGTGCCAGTACTGCGATCCAGAACTATGGCTACACCTTC. It yields the protein CASTAIQNYGYTF.

This clonotype was seen many times. The rearrangement joins TRBV11-1 to TRBJ1-1; D is ambiguous. Germline values: CDR1 SGHAT, CDR2 FQDESV (reference sequence). V lost 2 bases and J 0 bases, leaving 13 bases between the germline ends. The CDR3 extends over 16 amino acids. The CDR3 DNA reads TGTGCCAGCAGCTTAAACGTTCCGACTATGAACACTGAAGCTTTCTTT. Protein: CASSLNVPTMNTEAFF.

This clonotype was observed at least ten times. The chain uses TRBV6-1 and TRBJ1-5, with D hard to call. The V gene lost 1 base and the J gene lost 0 bases, with 7 bases spanning the gap. The germline gives CDR1 MNHNS, CDR2 SASEGT. This CDR3 spans 15 amino acids. CDR3 coding DNA: TGTGCCAGCAGTGAAGTCGGAAATAGCAATCAGCCCCAGCATTTT. Encoded protein: CASSEVGNSNQPQHF.

This clonotype was detected ten times or more. The chain is built from TRBV7-8 and TRBJ2-2; 13 positions agree with TRBD2. The CDR3 length is 16 residues. Germline loops: CDR1 SGHVS, CDR2 FQNEAQ. V lost 4 bases and J lost 3; bases outside the gene matches: 2. The CDR3 DNA sequence: TGTGCCAGCAGCTGGGGACTAGCGGGATACACCGGGGAGCTGTTTTTT. It codes for CASSWGLAGYTGELFF.

The chain joins TRBV18 to TRBJ1-3; D is ambiguous. The CDR3 loop spans 17 amino acids. V was cut by 1 base and J by 0 bases, with 13 bases left in between. CDR1 KGHSH and CDR2 LQKENI come from the germline V gene. In nucleotides, the CDR3 is TGTGCCAGCTCACCACTCGTCGGGGAAAGCTCTGGAAACACCATATATTTT. Translation gives CASSPLVGESSGNTIYF.

For this clonotype: Being one base from a much bigger clone, this may be a read error. This chain joins TRBV10-3 and TRBJ2-7; D may be TRBD1 (6 bases). Trimming stripped 6 bases from V and 5 bases from J, with 14 bases between. The germline gives CDR1 ENHRY, CDR2 SYGVKD. This CDR3 spans 13 amino acids. The CDR3 region is CAISGVRGHEQYF. CDR3 nucleotide sequence: TGTGCCATCAGCGGGGTCAGGGGCCACGAGCAGTACTTC.

This clonotype appeared many times. V usage is TRBV20-1 and J usage is TRBJ2-5; TRBD1 matches at 9 bases. This CDR3 has 15 residues. The V segment lost 1 base and the J segment 4 bases; nucleotides outside the gene matches: 7. Germline assignment: CDR1 DFQATT and CDR2 SNEGSKA (reference sequence). This CDR3 is CSARVGHRGLETQYF. As DNA, the CDR3 is TGCAGTGCTAGAGTAGGCCACAGGGGGCTAGAGACCCAGTACTTC.

This clonotype came up many times. This sequence joins TRBV20-1 and TRBJ2-2, with D possibly being TRBD1 (5 bases). CDR3 size: 14 residues. V lost 1 base and J lost 4, with 10 bases in between. Germline V gives CDR1 DFQATT, CDR2 SNEGSKA (reference sequence). The CDR3 here is CSARASRATGELFF. The CDR3 coding sequence is TGCAGTGCTAGAGCTTCCAGGGCCACCGGGGAGCTGTTTTTT.

This clonotype was picked up many times. V is TRBV6-4 and J is TRBJ1-2, with a weak D call TRBD1 (5 bases). Deletions cut 4 bases from V and 8 bases from J, with 11 bases between. The CDR3 is 12 residues long. Germline V gene sequence: CDR1 MRHNA, CDR2 SNTAGT. CDR3 region: CASSAGTRGYTF. The DNA of the CDR3 is TGTGCCAGCAGTGCGGGGACTCGGGGCTACACCTTC.